A selection of T cell receptor beta chains follows, all from one sample in a study of cytomegalovirus exposure and HLA in healthy donors. Repertoires were generated with immunoSEQ multiplex PCR, while TCRdb's copy carries only in-frame clones and drops some. There are approximately 160,000 clones in the sample; about 90% occur only once, and about 3% lies in the top ten. Sequencing was performed on PBMCs. The receptors derive from a woman in her late teens or twenties in good health and CMV-seropositive. Both conserved end residues are part of each CDR3. The D gene is left open where the match is weak. Clone size appears in some rows only: once, few, many, or a class for an expanded clone.

V gene	CDR3 length	D gene	clone size	J gene	CDR3 DNA	CDR3 protein
TRBV29-1	11	.	.	TRBJ2-7	TGCAGCGTTGGCAGGACCTACGAGCAGTACTTC	CSVGRTYEQYF
TRBV4-2	17	TRBD2	.	TRBJ2-3	TGTGCCAGCAGCCAACCCCCCCTAGCGGGACCCACAGATACGCAGTATTTT	CASSQPPLAGPTDTQYF
TRBV6-1	13	.	once	TRBJ2-5	TGTGCCAGCAGTGAACTTTCCCCCGAGACCCAGTACTTC	CASSELSPETQYF
TRBV27	16	.	.	TRBJ2-7	TGTGCCAGCAGTTATCAGGTCGATTGGGCTCCCTACGAGCAGTACTTC	CASSYQVDWAPYEQYF
TRBV2	17	TRBD2	.	TRBJ2-2	TGTGCCAGCAGTGATGGGACTAGCGGGGGTAACACCGGGGAGCTGTTTTTT	CASSDGTSGGNTGELFF
TRBV23-1	15	.	once	TRBJ1-5	TGCGCCAGCAGTCGAAAAAACAGGGTACGGCAGCCCCAGCATTTT	CASSRKNRVRQPQHF
TRBV6-1	14	.	.	TRBJ1-5	TGTGCCAGCAGTGAAGTGCGGGCTCGACAGCCCCAGCATTTT	CASSEVRARQPQHF
TRBV4-1	16	TRBD1	.	TRBJ1-1	TGCGCCAGCAGCCAAGCTGACAGGGGGATCAACACTGAAGCTTTCTTT	CASSQADRGINTEAFF
TRBV28	16	TRBD1	.	TRBJ1-2	TGTGCCAGCAGTTCCGGGACAGGGTTGGGTAACTATGGCTACACCTTC	CASSSGTGLGNYGYTF
TRBV9	13	TRBD1	.	TRBJ1-2	TGTGCCAGCAGCGCAGGGGGATCATATGGCTACACCTTC	CASSAGGSYGYTF
TRBV2	15	.	.	TRBJ2-1	TGTGCCAGCATGCGGGGCCCCAAGGTCCGGGATGAGCAGTTCTTC	CASMRGPKVRDEQFF
TRBV5-1	15	.	.	TRBJ1-2	TGCGCCAGATTTTTCGCAGGGGTGTACGACTATGGCTACACCTTC	CARFFAGVYDYGYTF
TRBV7-9	13	TRBD1	once	TRBJ2-7	TGTGCCAGCAGTACCGGGACAGCCTACGAGCAGTACTTC	CASSTGTAYEQYF
TRBV9	15	TRBD2	.	TRBJ2-1	TGTGCCAGCAGCGTCGGGACTAGCTCCTACAATGAGCAGTTCTTC	CASSVGTSSYNEQFF
TRBV6-5	13	TRBD1	.	TRBJ1-2	TGTGCCAGCAGTCAACAGGGGGTTCCTGGCTACACCTTC	CASSQQGVPGYTF
TRBV5-4	14	.	.	TRBJ2-7	TGTGCCAGCAGCTTTTTTGGGGGGGCCAACGAGCAGTACTTC	CASSFFGGANEQYF
TRBV5-4	13	.	.	TRBJ2-5	TGTGCCAGCAGCTTTCCTAGCAGGGAGACCCAGTACTTC	CASSFPSRETQYF
TRBV4-3	15	.	.	TRBJ2-1	TGCGCCAGCAGCCAAGATAGAGGGGGAGTAAGGGAGCAGTTCTTC	CASSQDRGGVREQFF
TRBV7-2	14	TRBD2	.	TRBJ2-7	TGTGCCAGCAGCCCTAGCGGGAGGATATACGAGCAGTACTTC	CASSPSGRIYEQYF
TRBV30	16	.	few	TRBJ1-2	TGTGCCTGGAGTGTACAGAGGGCAGGGGTTGGCTATGGCTACACCTTC	CAWSVQRAGVGYGYTF
TRBV4-1	16	.	.	TRBJ2-5	TGCGCCAGCAGCCAAGTGGCCCATCGCCAACAAGAGACCCAGTACTTC	CASSQVAHRQQETQYF